This record looks at one T cell receptor beta chain sequence and its context. Its antigen remains unidentified. Germline V lookup: CDR1 SGHNT, CDR2 YYREEE (reference sequence). This CDR3 contains 14 residues. TRB was amplified from about 270 ng of peripheral blood genomic DNA per sample. This specimen belongs to a study of T cell clusters in autoimmune cytopenias. The study, taken as a whole, reports: TRB repertoire shifts in secondary cytopenia and chronic lymphocytic leukemia mostly reflected lymphoma, not autoimmunity.

TRB was amplified by touch-down multiplex PCR, primer pools A and B combined. TCRdb re-called the multiplex PCR reads and gives one entry per CDR3 protein, without DNA. Listed are some 8,000 distinct CDR3 sequences; 20% to 25% falls within the top ten. The rearrangement uses TRBV5-4 and TRBJ2-5; TCRdb reports TRBD1, a call that lacks DNA to check it against. This clonotype was sampled from a human donor with an autoimmune cytopenia or autoimmune hepatitis (not recorded which). Input material: peripheral blood. The CDR3 sequence is CASSLQGVQETQYF.